The 3 T cell receptor beta chains listed next were all sequenced from one sample in a study of regulatory dendritic cells for organ transplantation. Generated by immunoSEQ multiplex PCR, the TCRdb table keeps only in-frame clones and is missing some. The table has roughly 28,000 clones, roughly four fifths seen once. The source material was naive CD4+ T cells from blood. Described subset: CD45RA+ naive T cells. The receptors were sampled from a human donor in good health.

The sample holds a few counts of this clone. This chain uses TRBV18 with TRBJ1-5; TRBD1 is a possible D gene (5 bases). Trimming stripped 4 bases from V and 5 bases from J, with 6 bases between. Germline CDR1 reads KGHSH; CDR2 reads LQKENI. The CDR3 loop spans 12 amino acids. CDR3 sequence reads: CASSQQDQPQHF. CDR3 bases: TGTGCCAGCTCACAACAGGATCAGCCCCAGCATTTT.

The V call is TRBV2, the J call TRBJ2-5; 9 bases agree with TRBD1. The junction had 7 bases not matched to a gene; V was cut back by 6 bases and J by 5 bases. CDR1 is SNHLY and CDR2 is FYNNEI in the germline V gene. CDR3 length: 14 amino acids. The CDR3 here is CASRVDRGGETQYF. CDR3 coding DNA: TGTGCCAGCAGGGTGGACAGGGGAGGTGAGACCCAGTACTTC.

The chain uses TRBV7-2 and TRBJ2-7; D may be TRBD2 (5 bases). V was shortened by 1 base and J by 5 bases, with 15 bases between the two germline ends. This CDR3 has 15 amino acids. Germline values: CDR1 SGHTA, CDR2 FQGNSA. The CDR3 region has the DNA TGTGCCAGCAGCTTAGTAGTGACGGCGGGCCACGAGCAGTACTTC. Translated, it gives CASSLVVTAGHEQYF.